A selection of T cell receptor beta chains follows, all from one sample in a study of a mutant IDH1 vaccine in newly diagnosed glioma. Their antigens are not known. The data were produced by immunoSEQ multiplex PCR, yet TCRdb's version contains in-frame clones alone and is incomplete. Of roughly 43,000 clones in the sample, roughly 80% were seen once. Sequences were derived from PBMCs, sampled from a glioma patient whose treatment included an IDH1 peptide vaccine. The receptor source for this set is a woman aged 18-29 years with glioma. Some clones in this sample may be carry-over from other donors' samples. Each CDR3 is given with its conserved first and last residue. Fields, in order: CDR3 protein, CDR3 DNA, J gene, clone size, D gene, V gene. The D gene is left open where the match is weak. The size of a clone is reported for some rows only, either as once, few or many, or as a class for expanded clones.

cdr3_aa: CASSYSLGSLNQPQHF; cdr3_nt: TGTGCCAGCAGTTACTCCCTCGGGAGTCTTAATCAGCCCCAGCATTTT; j_call: TRBJ1-5; clone_size: .; d_call: .; v_call: TRBV6-6
cdr3_aa: CASSLEGGSNQPQHF; cdr3_nt: TGTGCCAGCAGCTTAGAAGGTGGAAGCAATCAGCCCCAGCATTTT; j_call: TRBJ1-5; clone_size: once; d_call: .; v_call: TRBV11-3
cdr3_aa: CASSSPRGQGHYGYTF; cdr3_nt: TGTGCCAGCAGTTCTCCCAGGGGACAGGGCCACTATGGCTACACCTTC; j_call: TRBJ1-2; clone_size: once; d_call: TRBD1; v_call: TRBV28
cdr3_aa: CASSLSPGTEAFF; cdr3_nt: TGTGCCAGCAGCTTAAGTCCCGGCACTGAAGCTTTCTTT; j_call: TRBJ1-1; clone_size: once; d_call: .; v_call: TRBV7-3
cdr3_aa: CASSTQGAKNTEAFF; cdr3_nt: TGTGCCAGTAGTACCCAGGGAGCCAAGAACACTGAAGCTTTCTTT; j_call: TRBJ1-1; clone_size: .; d_call: .; v_call: TRBV19
cdr3_aa: CASSRTGDTQYF; cdr3_nt: TGTGCCAGCAGCCGGACAGGAGATACGCAGTATTTT; j_call: TRBJ2-3; clone_size: .; d_call: TRBD1; v_call: TRBV6-4
cdr3_aa: CASSQDLRRGNSPLHF; cdr3_nt: TGCGCCAGCAGCCAAGATCTTAGGAGGGGAAATTCACCCCTCCACTTT; j_call: TRBJ1-6; clone_size: .; d_call: .; v_call: TRBV4-1
cdr3_aa: CASSQDLTGGHYEQYF; cdr3_nt: TGCGCCAGCAGCCAAGACCTCACAGGGGGCCACTACGAGCAGTACTTC; j_call: TRBJ2-7; clone_size: .; d_call: TRBD1; v_call: TRBV4-1
cdr3_aa: CASSLGGGADSPLHF; cdr3_nt: TGTGCCAGCAGCTTAGGTGGAGGGGCGGATTCACCCCTCCACTTT; j_call: TRBJ1-6; clone_size: .; d_call: .; v_call: TRBV7-6
cdr3_aa: CASSGSGGASSYNEQFF; cdr3_nt: TGTGCCAGCAGTGGTAGCGGGGGGGCCTCATCCTACAATGAGCAGTTCTTC; j_call: TRBJ2-1; clone_size: few; d_call: TRBD2; v_call: TRBV2
cdr3_aa: CASSSGLAGGGTDTQYF; cdr3_nt: TGCGCCAGCAGCTCAGGACTAGCGGGGGGCGGCACAGATACGCAGTATTTT; j_call: TRBJ2-3; clone_size: .; d_call: TRBD2; v_call: TRBV5-1
cdr3_aa: CASSHHGLPTYNEQFF; cdr3_nt: TGTGCCAGCAGTCATCACGGACTGCCCACCTACAATGAGCAGTTCTTC; j_call: TRBJ2-1; clone_size: once; d_call: .; v_call: TRBV14
cdr3_aa: CASSITGGQGGYGYTF; cdr3_nt: TGCGCCAGCAGTATAACAGGGGGGCAAGGGGGCTATGGCTACACCTTC; j_call: TRBJ1-2; clone_size: .; d_call: TRBD1; v_call: TRBV5-1
cdr3_aa: CASGPRVNTEAFF; cdr3_nt: TGTGCCAGTGGCCCCAGGGTGAACACTGAAGCTTTCTTT; j_call: TRBJ1-1; clone_size: .; d_call: .; v_call: TRBV2
cdr3_aa: CASSVDNEQFF; cdr3_nt: TGTGCCAGCAGCGTTGACAATGAGCAGTTCTTC; j_call: TRBJ2-1; clone_size: .; d_call: .; v_call: TRBV7-9
cdr3_aa: CASSLGTGLYYGYTF; cdr3_nt: TGTGCCAGCAGCTTAGGGACAGGATTGTACTATGGCTACACCTTC; j_call: TRBJ1-2; clone_size: .; d_call: TRBD1; v_call: TRBV11-2
cdr3_aa: CASGGSVGEQFF; cdr3_nt: TGTGCCAGCGGGGGCAGCGTCGGTGAGCAGTTCTTC; j_call: TRBJ2-1; clone_size: .; d_call: .; v_call: TRBV7-3
cdr3_aa: CASSLTTVTSSGNTIYF; cdr3_nt: TGTGCCAGCAGCCTCACTACTGTGACGAGCTCTGGAAACACCATATATTTT; j_call: TRBJ1-3; clone_size: .; d_call: .; v_call: TRBV9
cdr3_aa: CASSLDASWGGAAYGYTF; cdr3_nt: TGTGCCAGCAGCTTAGATGCCTCGTGGGGGGGCGCGGCCTATGGCTACACCTTC; j_call: TRBJ1-2; clone_size: .; d_call: .; v_call: TRBV7-9
cdr3_aa: CASSYSGVMNTEAFF; cdr3_nt: TGTGCCAGCAGTTACTCTGGGGTCATGAACACTGAAGCTTTCTTT; j_call: TRBJ1-1; clone_size: .; d_call: .; v_call: TRBV6-5
cdr3_aa: CASSVNWGRRKEQVYGYTF; cdr3_nt: TGTGCCAGCAGCGTAAATTGGGGGAGGAGAAAGGAACAAGTCTATGGCTACACCTTC; j_call: TRBJ1-2; clone_size: .; d_call: .; v_call: TRBV9
cdr3_aa: CASSYALGEKLFF; cdr3_nt: TGTGCCAGCAGTTATGCCTTGGGGGAAAAACTGTTTTTT; j_call: TRBJ1-4; clone_size: .; d_call: .; v_call: TRBV6-5
cdr3_aa: CASSYTMLAGGQVHEQYF; cdr3_nt: TGTGCCAGCAGCTACACGATGCTAGCGGGAGGGCAAGTCCACGAGCAGTACTTC; j_call: TRBJ2-7; clone_size: .; d_call: TRBD2; v_call: TRBV11-2
cdr3_aa: CASSMAGTSPYEQYF; cdr3_nt: TGTGCCAGCAGCATGGCCGGGACTAGTCCCTACGAGCAGTACTTC; j_call: TRBJ2-7; clone_size: .; d_call: TRBD2; v_call: TRBV7-2
cdr3_aa: CASSAATSSYEQYF; cdr3_nt: TGTGCCAGCAGCGCCGCCACCTCATCCTACGAGCAGTACTTC; j_call: TRBJ2-7; clone_size: once; d_call: .; v_call: TRBV9
cdr3_aa: CAWSREVYNEQFF; cdr3_nt: TGTGCCTGGAGTCGGGAGGTCTACAATGAGCAGTTCTTC; j_call: TRBJ2-1; clone_size: .; d_call: TRBD2; v_call: TRBV30
cdr3_aa: CASSLGTANSYEQYF; cdr3_nt: TGTGCCAGTAGTTTGGGGACAGCTAACTCCTACGAGCAGTACTTC; j_call: TRBJ2-7; clone_size: .; d_call: TRBD1; v_call: TRBV19
cdr3_aa: CASSDWQGETQYF; cdr3_nt: TGTGCCAGCAGTGATTGGCAGGGGGAGACCCAGTACTTC; j_call: TRBJ2-5; clone_size: .; d_call: .; v_call: TRBV6-1
cdr3_aa: CASSVETGNSPLHF; cdr3_nt: TGTGCCAGCAGCGTAGAGACAGGCAATTCACCCCTCCACTTT; j_call: TRBJ1-6; clone_size: .; d_call: .; v_call: TRBV9
cdr3_aa: CASSVVGGEATDTQYF; cdr3_nt: TGTGCCAGCAGCGTAGTGGGGGGGGAGGCCACAGATACGCAGTATTTT; j_call: TRBJ2-3; clone_size: few; d_call: TRBD2; v_call: TRBV9
cdr3_aa: CSVGGLAGRETQYF; cdr3_nt: TGCAGCGTTGGGGGACTAGCGGGGCGAGAGACCCAGTACTTC; j_call: TRBJ2-5; clone_size: .; d_call: TRBD2; v_call: TRBV29-1
cdr3_aa: CASSQDGTPGLLQYEQFF; cdr3_nt: TGCGCCAGCAGCCAAGACGGTACCCCGGGACTACTTCAATATGAGCAGTTCTTC; j_call: TRBJ2-1; clone_size: .; d_call: TRBD2; v_call: TRBV4-1
cdr3_aa: CASSSDINQPQHF; cdr3_nt: TGTGCCAGCAGCTCCGACATCAATCAGCCCCAGCATTTT; j_call: TRBJ1-5; clone_size: .; d_call: .; v_call: TRBV6-5
cdr3_aa: CASSLTPGRDTEAFF; cdr3_nt: TGTGCCAGCAGCTTAACACCGGGGAGGGACACTGAAGCTTTCTTT; j_call: TRBJ1-1; clone_size: .; d_call: .; v_call: TRBV7-3
cdr3_aa: CASSVGGDF; cdr3_nt: TGTGCCAGCAGCGTAGGAGGGGACTTC; j_call: TRBJ1-2; clone_size: .; d_call: .; v_call: TRBV9
cdr3_aa: CASSRDFQETQYF; cdr3_nt: TGTGCCAGTAGTCGGGACTTTCAAGAGACCCAGTACTTC; j_call: TRBJ2-5; clone_size: .; d_call: .; v_call: TRBV19
cdr3_aa: CASSLVAGNNSPLHF; cdr3_nt: TGTGCCAGCAGCTTGGTGGCAGGGAATAATTCACCCCTCCACTTT; j_call: TRBJ1-6; clone_size: .; d_call: .; v_call: TRBV5-4
cdr3_aa: CASSTTGGGYSNQPQHF; cdr3_nt: TGTGCCAGTAGTACTACAGGGGGCGGTTATAGCAATCAGCCCCAGCATTTT; j_call: TRBJ1-5; clone_size: .; d_call: TRBD1; v_call: TRBV19
cdr3_aa: CATSSGLSPYEQYF; cdr3_nt: TGTGCCACCAGCAGTGGACTATCCCCCTACGAGCAGTACTTC; j_call: TRBJ2-7; clone_size: .; d_call: .; v_call: TRBV15
cdr3_aa: CASSGKRTGADTQYF; cdr3_nt: TGTGCCAGCAGCGGTAAGAGGACAGGGGCAGATACGCAGTATTTT; j_call: TRBJ2-3; clone_size: .; d_call: TRBD1; v_call: TRBV28
cdr3_aa: CASSLSVLYEQYF; cdr3_nt: TGTGCCAGCAGTTTATCGGTCCTCTACGAGCAGTACTTC; j_call: TRBJ2-7; clone_size: few; d_call: .; v_call: TRBV27
cdr3_aa: CATVGDRGLSNYGYTF; cdr3_nt: TGTGCCACCGTCGGGGACAGGGGTCTCTCTAACTATGGCTACACCTTC; j_call: TRBJ1-2; clone_size: large; d_call: TRBD1; v_call: TRBV15
cdr3_aa: CASSRNSGLAGANEQFF; cdr3_nt: TGTGCCAGCAGTCGCAACTCTGGACTAGCGGGAGCTAATGAGCAGTTCTTC; j_call: TRBJ2-1; clone_size: .; d_call: TRBD2; v_call: TRBV27